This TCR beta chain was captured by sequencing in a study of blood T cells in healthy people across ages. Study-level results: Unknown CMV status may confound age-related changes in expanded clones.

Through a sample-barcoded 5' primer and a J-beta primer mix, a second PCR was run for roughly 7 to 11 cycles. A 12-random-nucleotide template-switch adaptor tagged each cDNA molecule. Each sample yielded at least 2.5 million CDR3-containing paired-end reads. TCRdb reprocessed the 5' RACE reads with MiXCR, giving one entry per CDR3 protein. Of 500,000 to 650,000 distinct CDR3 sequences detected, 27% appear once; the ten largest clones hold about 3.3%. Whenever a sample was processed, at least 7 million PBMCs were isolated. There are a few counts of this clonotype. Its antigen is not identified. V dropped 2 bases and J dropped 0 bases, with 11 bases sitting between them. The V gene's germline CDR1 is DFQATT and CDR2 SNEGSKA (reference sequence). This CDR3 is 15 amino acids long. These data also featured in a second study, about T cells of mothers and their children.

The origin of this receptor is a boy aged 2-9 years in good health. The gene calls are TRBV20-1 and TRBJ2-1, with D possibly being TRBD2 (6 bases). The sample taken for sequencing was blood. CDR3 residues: CSARRAGPSYNEQFF. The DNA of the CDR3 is TGCAGTGCTAGACGAGCGGGCCCCTCCTACAATGAGCAGTTCTTC.